One and the same sample provided the 30 T cell receptor delta chains below, sequenced in a study of gamma-delta chains in newborns, infants, children. TCRdb made new clone calls on the reads using CATT. Of about 6,900 delta-chain clones listed, 11% were seen once; the top ten hold approximately 6.5%. The sample consisted of blood. These TCRs come from a child who was a newborn, infant or young child, either healthy, febrile or measles-vaccinated (not recorded which).

This clone is labeled as medium-sized (0.01 to 0.1%). This chain links TRDV2 with TRDJ3, with TRDD3 matching over 10 bases. V lost 0 bases to trimming and J lost 2 bases; unmatched junction nucleotides: 6. Per germline, CDR1 GEAIGNYY and CDR2 EKD. The CDR3 sequence is 19 residues long. For the CDR3, the DNA is TGTGCCTGTGACACCGTTTCTGGGGGATATACCTGGGACACCCGACAGATGTTTTTC. Amino acid sequence: CACDTVSGGYTWDTRQMFF.

Regarding this clone: Given a much more abundant clone one base away, this may be a read error. This chain connects TRDV2 to TRDJ2; D is uncertain. Trimming left V 0 bases short and J 4 bases short, with 5 bases between. The germline V gene encodes CDR1 GEAIGNYY and CDR2 EKD. CDR3 length equals 13 residues. CDR3 protein: CACDTRGTAQLFF. The CDR3 nucleotides are TGTGCCTGTGACACCCGGGGGACAGCACAACTCTTCTTT.

This clone is medium-sized (0.01 to 0.1%) in the sample. The rearrangement joins TRDV2 to TRDJ3; the match to TRDD3 covers 12 bases. Germline V gene lookup returns CDR1 GEAIGNYY and CDR2 EKD. The CDR3 contains 19 residues. The V and J ends lost 0 bases and 2 bases, in that order; junction bases with no gene match: 4. CDR3 bases: TGTGCCTGTGACACCCCGTCTGGGGGATACGCCTGGGACACCCGACAGATGTTTTTC. Protein product: CACDTPSGGYAWDTRQMFF.

The genes are TRDV2 and TRDJ3, with 9 bases fitting TRDD3. The germline V gene has CDR1 GEAIGNYY and CDR2 EKD. After removal of 3 bases from V and 0 bases from J, the junction contained 11 bases not matched to a gene. The CDR3 has 20 amino acids. CDR3 protein: CACDSVLGEPSSWDTRQMFF. The CDR3 DNA reads TGTGCCTGTGACTCAGTACTGGGGGAACCTAGCTCCTGGGACACCCGACAGATGTTTTTC.

In this sample, this clone is medium-sized. The chain recombines TRDV2 with TRDJ3, with 8 nucleotides matching TRDD3. Germline lookup yields CDR1 GEAIGNYY and CDR2 EKD. Unmatched junction bases numbered 5, after V lost 3 bases and J lost 2 bases. The CDR3 is made up of 17 amino acids. CDR3 sequence reads: CACDGTGGAWDTRQMFF. The CDR3 region has the DNA TGTGCCTGTGACGGTACTGGGGGCGCCTGGGACACCCGACAGATGTTTTTC.

A few counts support this clone. The chain couples TRDV2 to TRDJ1; 10 nucleotides align to TRDD3. Germline lookup yields CDR1 GEAIGNYY and CDR2 EKD. The trim removed 0 bases at V and 2 bases at J, leaving 20 bases unmatched. The CDR3 is 21 residues long. The CDR3 DNA reads as TGTGCCTGTGACACCGTCTACGTCAGGCCCCCCGTACTGGGGGATACCGATAAACTCATCTTT. It specifies CACDTVYVRPPVLGDTDKLIF.

This clone was counted between two and nine times. CDR3 region: CACDTLPRLGDTGNTDKLIF. For the CDR3, the DNA is TGTGCCTGTGACACATTGCCTCGTCTGGGGGATACGGGTAACACCGATAAACTCATCTTT. The chain carries TRDV2 and TRDJ1; TRDD3 aligns across 12 bases. The germline V gene encodes CDR1 GEAIGNYY and CDR2 EKD. With V trimmed by 1 base and J by 0 bases, 14 bases remained unmatched. The CDR3 has 20 amino acids.

CDR3 protein: CACDSLGGYTDKLIF. The CDR3 region has the DNA TGTGCCTGTGACTCTCTTGGGGGATACACCGATAAACTCATCTTT. The J gene is TRDJ1, the V gene TRDV2; TRDD3 matches at 8 bases. There are 15 residues in the CDR3. J gave up 0 bases and V 3 bases, and 5 bases lay outside the gene matches. Per the germline V gene, CDR1 is GEAIGNYY and CDR2 is EKD.

Regarding this clone: Just one base apart from a much larger clone, this may be a read error. V and J are TRDV2 and TRDJ3; 8 bases map to TRDD3. Germline V CDR1 and CDR2: GEAIGNYY, EKD. This CDR3 region has 18 residues. The V gene end was trimmed by 1 base and the J gene end by 0 bases; junction bases not matched to a gene: 4. The CDR3 nucleotides read TGTGCCTGTGACACTGAGGGATACGGCTCCTGGGACACCCGACAGATGTTTTTC. Its protein is CACDTEGYGSWDTRQMFF.

Of note for this clone: One end of the junction fails to match germline, which may point to a read error. At the DNA level, this CDR3 is encoded by other sequences in the same sample as well. J is TRDJ1 and V is TRDV2, with 13 bases lining up with TRDD3. The CDR3 consists of 20 residues. From germline, CDR1 is GEAIGNYY and CDR2 EKD. CDR3 protein: CACDTVNLLGDTPVTDKLIF. CDR3 coding DNA: TGCGCCTGTGACACCGTTAATTTACTGGGGGATACGCCGGTCACCGATAAACTCATCTTT.

In the case of this clone: TCRdb pairs this DNA with a much larger clone's protein that differs at residue 11, likely a read error; the protein shown was translated from the DNA. V gene TRDV2 combines with J gene TRDJ1; D might be TRDD3 (6 bases). Looked up from germline, CDR1 is GEAIGNYY and CDR2 is EKD. The CDR3 length is 14 residues. The CDR3: CACDPLLGPDRLIF. The CDR3 DNA sequence: TGTGCCTGTGACCCGCTACTGGGACCCGATAGACTCATCTTT.

This chain connects TRDV2 to TRDJ2; unclear D gene. The CDR3 loop spans 18 amino acids. Germline loops: CDR1 GEAIGNYY, CDR2 EKD. V was pared by 1 base and J by 1 base, with 18 bases between. CDR3 bases: TGTGCCTGTGACACTGTGTGGCAACACGCACATTTGACAGCACAACTCTTCTTT. Translation: CACDTVWQHAHLTAQLFF.

Points on this clone: One end of the junction does not line up with germline, which may come from a read error. The gene calls are TRDV2 and TRDJ1; 8 bases align to TRDD3. Germline CDR1 GEAIGNYY, CDR2 EKD. This CDR3 has 18 residues. The DNA of the CDR3 is TGTGCCTGTGACATGGTACTGGGGGGAGAGTCGTACACCAATAAACTCATCTTT. Encoded protein: CACDMVLGGESYTNKLIF.

The V gene is uncalled and the J gene is TRDJ1; the DNA was not compared with TRDD3, the D call given in the table. CDR3 size: 17 residues. The CDR3 reads CACDPIDSGGSRQKLIF. In nucleotides, the CDR3 is TGTGCCTGTGACCCCATTGACTCTGGGGGATCCCGCCAAAAACTCATCTTT.

This clone was detected only a few times. One end of the junction does not line up with germline, which may come from a read error. The chain joins TRDV2 to TRDJ1, with 12 bases fitting TRDD3. Germline assignment: CDR1 GEAIGNYY and CDR2 EKD. CDR3 size: 18 residues. The CDR3 DNA follows: TGTGCCTGTGACACCGGTACCCTACTGGGGGATACAACCGGTAAACTCATCTTT. Its translation is CACDTGTLLGDTTGKLIF.

This clone was detected a few times. CDR3 DNA sequence: TGTGCCTGTGACACTGTCGGTGCCGTTAGGGAGGGCGATAAACTCATCTTT. It specifies CACDTVGAVREGDKLIF. V gene TRDV2 combines with J gene TRDJ1; no definite D call. The CDR3 totals 17 residues. V gave up 1 base and J gave up 4 bases, with 21 bases separating them. CDR1 GEAIGNYY and CDR2 EKD come from the germline V gene.

Turning to this clone: Relative to the germline gene, one junction end is altered; a read error may explain this. The V call is TRDV2, the J call TRDJ3; TRDD3 agrees at 9 bases. TCRdb records no J gene; here it was assigned by comparing the DNA to germline. In germline, CDR1 is GEAIGNYY, CDR2 EKD. The length of the CDR3 is 20 residues. The CDR3 coding sequence is TGTGCCTGTGACCAGACTACTGGGGGAGACAGCTCCTGGGACACCCGAAAGATGTTTTTC. Protein: CACDQTTGGDSSWDTRKMFF.

Comment on this clone: The TCRdb protein, from a much larger clone, departs from this DNA's translation at residue 10, likely by read error; the protein shown derives from the DNA. The chain links TRDV2 to TRDJ1; 8 bases fit TRDD3. V was pared by 2 bases and J by 4 bases, with 8 bases of the junction left unmatched. Germline V gives CDR1 GEAIGNYY, CDR2 EKD. This CDR3 is built from 15 residues. CDR3 sequence: CACDKVGYADDKLIF. CDR3 DNA sequence: TGTGCCTGTGACAAAGTGGGATACGCCGACGATAAACTCATCTTT.

As regards this clone: A much bigger clone sits one base away, suggesting this may be a read error. This chain joins TRDV2 and TRDJ1; 7 bases agree with TRDD2. Germline CDR1 is GEAIGNYY and CDR2 is EKD. The V segment lost 3 bases and the J segment 0 bases; nucleotides outside the gene matches: 18. The CDR3 totals 19 residues. The CDR3 spells CACDPIPTAGVRYTDKLIF. CDR3 coding DNA: TGTGCCTGTGACCCGATTCCTACTGCAGGGGTCAGGTACACCGATAAACTCATCTTT.

In nucleotides, the CDR3 is TGTGCCTGTGACACCGTTCGGGGGGGGGATACGCGATTCACCGATAAACTCATCTTT. Residues: CACDTVRGGDTRFTDKLIF. The V and J genes are TRDV2 and TRDJ1; the match to TRDD3 covers 10 bases. Germline-derived CDR1 and CDR2 are GEAIGNYY and EKD. The CDR3 consists of 19 residues. With V trimmed by 0 bases and J by 1 base, 13 bases remained unmatched.

This clone showed up just a few times. The V call is TRDV2, the J call TRDJ1, with 7 bases matching TRDD3. V shed 0 bases, J shed 2 bases, and the junction held 8 bases outside the gene matches. Germline CDR1 GEAIGNYY, CDR2 EKD. The CDR3 is 16 residues long. The CDR3 nucleotides are TGTGCCTGTGACACCGTGGGCGGGGGGGATACCGATAAACTCATCTTT. Translating it yields CACDTVGGGDTDKLIF.

This rearrangement joins TRDV2 to TRDJ1; 7 bases agree with TRDD3. J lost 1 base, V lost 3 bases, and 16 bases had no gene match. The germline V gene encodes CDR1 GEAIGNYY and CDR2 EKD. The length of the CDR3 is 18 residues. The CDR3 DNA reads as TGTGCCTGTGACCCCCTCGGTCATACTGGGGACCGCACCGATAAACTCATCTTT. Translated: CACDPLGHTGDRTDKLIF.

This clone occurred a few times. The rearrangement joins TRDV2 to TRDJ3; D is possibly TRDD3 (5 bases). V lost 1 base, J lost 0 bases, and 15 bases lay in between. This CDR3 is built from 19 residues. Looked up from germline, CDR1 is GEAIGNYY and CDR2 is EKD. The CDR3 reads CACDTSWGPSSWDTRQMFF. The CDR3 DNA sequence: TGTGCCTGTGACACGTCATGGGGACCAAGCTCCTGGGACACCCGACAGATGTTTTTC.

The chain has TRDV2 and TRDJ1; TRDD3 matches at 8 bases. Matching the DNA to germline supplied the J gene, which TCRdb does not give. The CDR3 has 18 residues. Germline CDR1 is GEAIGNYY and CDR2 is EKD. With 5 bases clipped from V and 0 bases from J, the junction kept 16 bases outside the gene matches. CDR3 in amino acids: CACGGSLTGGMYTDKLIF. The CDR3 nucleotides read TGTGCCTGTGGCGGATCCCTTACTGGGGGTATGTACACCGATAAACTCATCTTT.

This clone has only a few counts. This chain joins TRDV2 and TRDJ2; TRDD3 agrees at 9 bases. V lost 3 bases to trimming and J lost 0 bases; unmatched junction nucleotides: 4. The germline CDR1 and CDR2 sequences are GEAIGNYY and EKD. The CDR3 runs 16 residues. The CDR3 DNA follows: TGTGCCTGTGACGCCTTGGGGGATACTTTGACAGCACAACTCTTCTTT. This codes for CACDALGDTLTAQLFF.

This clone came up a few times. The J gene is TRDJ1, the V gene TRDV2; perhaps TRDD3 as D (6 bases). The CDR3 has 16 amino acids. Germline assignment: CDR1 GEAIGNYY and CDR2 EKD. V shed 1 base and J shed 0 bases, with 14 bases lying between them. In DNA form, the CDR3 reads TGTGCCTGTGACACAGTGGGGATCCGAAACACCGATAAACTCATCTTT. It yields the protein CACDTVGIRNTDKLIF.

The sample holds one count of this clone. The CDR3 DNA sequence: TGTGCCTGTGACACGGCGGTGAGGAGCTCCTGGGACACCCGACAGATGTTTTTC. It codes for CACDTAVRSSWDTRQMFF. The chain carries TRDV2 and TRDJ3; no definite D call. TCRdb gives no J gene; it was assigned here by matching the DNA to germline. Germline V gene data show CDR1 as GEAIGNYY and CDR2 as EKD. V was clipped by 1 base and J by 0 bases, with 12 bases between them. The CDR3 runs to 18 residues.

This clone has only a few counts. This sequence joins TRDV2 and TRDJ1; no clear D gene. The V gene's germline CDR1 is GEAIGNYY and CDR2 EKD. The CDR3 is made up of 15 amino acids. V lost 3 bases and J 0 bases, leaving 13 bases between the germline ends. CDR3 sequence (DNA): TGTGCCTGTGACCTTCTTTCGGGGTACACCGATAAACTCATCTTT. Translation gives CACDLLSGYTDKLIF.

As concerns this clone: This could be a read error, since a much larger clone is one nucleotide away. The rearrangement uses TRDV2 and TRDJ1; D perhaps matches TRDD3 (6 bases). The CDR3 is 19 amino acids. V dropped 0 bases and J dropped 1 base, with 23 bases sitting between them. The germline V gene encodes CDR1 GEAIGNYY and CDR2 EKD. The CDR3 DNA is TGTGCCTGTGACACCGTGAAGGGGATGGGGAATCCCATCACCGATAAACTCATCTTT. This codes for CACDTVKGMGNPITDKLIF.

There are a few counts of this clone. TCRdb's protein for this DNA is that of a much larger clone and differs from the translation at residue 5, likely a read error; the protein shown is the DNA translation. The gene calls are TRDV2 and TRDJ1, with D maybe TRDD3 (6 bases). CDR3 length: 15 amino acids. V lost 3 bases to trimming and J lost 3 bases, with 16 bases between them. Germline CDR1 GEAIGNYY, CDR2 EKD. DNA of the CDR3: TGTGCCTGTGACGCAGTTGGGGGCTCCCCCGATAAACTCATCTTT. This encodes CACDAVGGSPDKLIF.